This T cell receptor beta chain was sequenced in a study of human T cells and chemical hapten exposure. Time point of the sample: patch test 1, 2 weeks after DPC sensitization. Treatment in this sample: therapeutic diphenylcyclopropenone sensitization with weekly scalp DPC. The study drew its donors from alopecia patients who were 18 to 70 years old and suitable for DPC. Many counts were recorded for this clonotype. The library tagged individual cDNA molecules with unique molecular identifiers. TCRdb used MiXCR to reprocess the RACE reads, holding one entry per CDR3 protein. The repertoire consists of around 75,000 distinct CDR3 sequences, with about 12% occurring once and the leading ten covering under 4%. The V gene's germline CDR1 is SNHLY and CDR2 FYNNEI. The V end was cut by 7 bases, the J end by 0 bases, with 9 bases between. The CDR3 spans 14 residues.

The V gene is TRBV2, the J gene TRBJ2-2; no firm D call. Sequencing was performed on whole blood, taken in connection with sensitization to the hapten diphenylcyclopropenone (DPC). The TCR comes from a woman aged 55-70 years with alopecia areata. Some clones in this sample may be carry-over from other donors' samples. CDR3 nucleotides: TGTGCCAGCAAGACCCTAGCGAACACCGGGGAGCTGTTTTTT. Its protein is CASKTLANTGELFF.